Below, 14 T cell receptor beta chains from the same sample are listed, as sequenced in a study of CD8+CD57+ T cells in acquired aplastic anemia. According to the study, genomic DNA was the template for TCR beta VDJ and CDR3 profiling. Each CDR3 protein gets one entry after TCRdb re-called the reads with MiXCR. The repertoire holds about 180,000 distinct CDR3 sequences, with around 45% as singletons. Sequenced: sorted CD4+, CD8+, or CD8+CD57+ T cells (not recorded which) from PBMCs. These TCRs come from a human donor in good health.

The CDR3: CACQVFNSPLHF. Written as DNA, the CDR3 is TGTGCATGTCAGGTCTTTAATTCACCCCTCCACTTT. This rearrangement joins TRBV2 to TRBJ1-6; D call uncertain. The length of the CDR3 is 12 residues. Per germline, CDR1 SNHLY and CDR2 FYNNEI.

This clonotype was counted ten times or more. CDR3: CATTLRGFTSTDTQYF. CDR3 coding DNA: TGTGCCACCACCCTAAGGGGGTTTACTAGCACAGATACGCAGTATTTT. The chain employs TRBV15 and TRBJ2-3; D might be TRBD1 (6 bases). The germline V gene encodes CDR1 LNHNV and CDR2 YYDKDF (reference sequence). Between the trimmed V and J ends, which lost 7 bases and 0 bases, there was a span of 17 bases. CDR3 length: 16 amino acids. The variable domain in full, with the rest retrieved from reference TRBV15 and TRBJ2-3, is DAMVIQNPRYQVTQFGKPVTLSCSQTLNHNVMYWYQQKSSQAPKLLFHYYDKDFNNEADTPDNFQSRRPNTSFCFLDIRSPGLGDTAMYLCATTLRGFTSTDTQYFGPGTRLTVL.

The gene calls are TRBV29-1 and TRBJ2-7; D is uncertain. V lost 2 bases and J lost 3, with 8 bases in between. CDR1 is SQVTM, CDR2 ANQGSEA, per germline. The CDR3 has 12 amino acids. The CDR3 sequence is CSVESHNYEQYF. In DNA form, the CDR3 reads TGCAGCGTTGAAAGCCACAACTACGAGCAGTACTTC.

This clonotype was recorded many times. V is TRBV19 and J is TRBJ2-7, with TRBD1 matching 7 bases. Germline V gene lookup returns CDR1 LNHDA and CDR2 SQIVND (reference sequence). The V gene end was trimmed by 5 bases and the J gene end by 5 bases; junction bases not matched to a gene: 12. This CDR3 is built from 15 residues. CDR3 region: CASSPRDSRGDEQYF. CDR3 sequence (DNA): TGTGCCAGTAGTCCACGGGACAGTAGAGGGGACGAGCAGTACTTC.

This clonotype has just a few counts. The V and J genes are TRBV7-8 and TRBJ2-7; D unresolved. CDR1 is SGHVS and CDR2 is FQNEAQ in the germline V gene. There are 17 residues in the CDR3. Deletions cut 5 bases from V and 2 bases from J, with 22 bases between. The CDR3 nucleotides are TGTGCCAGCAGCCCAGACCAGCTAGGTGGCGGAACCTACGAGCAGTACTTC. Residues: CASSPDQLGGGTYEQYF.

This clonotype was detected ten times or more. V usage is TRBV10-2 and J usage is TRBJ2-7; perhaps TRBD1 as D (5 bases). V lost 4 bases and J lost 3, with 10 bases in between. The V gene's germline CDR1 is WSHSY and CDR2 SAAADI. The CDR3 extends over 13 amino acids. CDR3 sequence: CASSGGHIYEQYF. For the CDR3, the DNA is TGCGCCAGCAGTGGCGGACATATCTACGAGCAGTACTTC.

This clonotype turned up a few times. Here the CDR3 DNA reads TGTGCCAGCAGCTTAAGGGGCAGGTCTTCTAACTATGGCTACACCTTC. Residues: CASSLRGRSSNYGYTF. The chain has TRBV7-3 and TRBJ1-2; possibly TRBD1 for D (5 bases). Germline lookup yields CDR1 SGHTA and CDR2 FQGTGA. Trimming cost V 1 base and J 0 bases, with 12 bases left between them. The CDR3 runs 16 residues.

This clonotype occurred a few times. The V call is TRBV7-3, the J call TRBJ1-6; 7 bases are a match to TRBD1. The CDR3 contains 14 residues. The V segment lost 7 bases and the J segment 9 bases; nucleotides outside the gene matches: 9. The germline V gene encodes CDR1 SGHTA and CDR2 FQGTGA. The CDR3 here is CASINRDRTSPLHF. The CDR3, as DNA: TGTGCCAGCATCAACCGGGACAGAACTTCACCCCTCCACTTT.

This clonotype was counted ten times or more. The chain uses TRBV6-5 and TRBJ1-2; TRBD1 agrees at 8 bases. CDR1 and CDR2 from the germline V gene are MNHEY and SVGAGI. After removal of 0 bases from V and 7 bases from J, the junction contained 7 bases not matched to a gene. There are 15 residues in the CDR3. CDR3 DNA: TGTGCCAGCAGTTACTCGACTGGACAGGGAGGTGGCTACACCTTC. Encoded protein: CASSYSTGQGGGYTF.

This clonotype was counted a single time. The chain is built from TRBV15 and TRBJ2-2; 9 bases line up with TRBD1. The CDR3 runs to 15 residues. The germline V gene encodes CDR1 LNHNV and CDR2 YYDKDF (reference sequence). J was trimmed by 12 bases and V by 0 bases; bases with no gene match: 8. CDR3 sequence reads: CATSRDLGTGSQLFF. CDR3 DNA: TGTGCCACCAGCAGAGATCTAGGGACAGGGTCGCAGCTGTTTTTT.

This chain connects TRBV11-3 to TRBJ2-5; TRBD2 might be the D (6 bases). This CDR3 is built from 15 residues. The ends were cut back, 5 bases at V and 4 bases at J, with 17 bases in the middle. Per germline, CDR1 SGHNT and CDR2 YENEEA. The CDR3 reads CASSPFRETPETQYF. DNA of the CDR3: TGTGCCAGCAGCCCTTTCCGGGAGACCCCAGAGACCCAGTACTTC.

The gene calls are TRBV5-6 and TRBJ1-2; D ambiguous. Germline V gene data show CDR1 as SGHDT and CDR2 as YYEEEE. The CDR3 is made up of 11 amino acids. Between the trimmed V and J ends, which lost 2 bases and 6 bases, there was a span of 5 bases. The CDR3 loop reads CASSFSHGYTF. CDR3 nucleotide sequence: TGTGCCAGCAGCTTTTCCCATGGCTACACCTTC.

The rearrangement uses TRBV24-1 and TRBJ2-5; D might be TRBD1 or TRBD2, each matching 7 bases. V dropped 3 bases and J dropped 4 bases, with 14 bases sitting between them. There are 15 residues in the CDR3. The germline gives CDR1 KGHDR, CDR2 SFDVKD. The CDR3 region is CATSDPTGEGETQYF. Here the CDR3 DNA reads TGTGCCACCAGTGATCCAACAGGGGAGGGAGAGACCCAGTACTTC.

This clonotype was counted many times. The CDR3 sequence: CASSLPDGYEGYTF. In DNA, the CDR3 is TGTGCCAGCAGCTTACCCGACGGGTATGAAGGCTACACCTTC. V is TRBV7-9 and J is TRBJ1-2, with unresolved D. Deletions cut 2 bases from V and 8 bases from J, with 15 bases between. This CDR3 spans 14 amino acids. Germline V gene lookup returns CDR1 SEHNR and CDR2 FQNEAQ (reference sequence). Supplemented by reference TRBV7-9 and TRBJ1-2, the full variable domain reads DTGVSQNPRHKITKRGQNVTFRCDPISEHNRLYWYRQTLGQGPEFLTYFQNEAQLEKSRLLSDRFSAERPKGSFSTLEIQRTEQGDSAMYLCASSLPDGYEGYTFGSGTRLTVV.